The 26 T cell receptor beta chains below were found in one sample sequenced in a study of blood T cells in healthy people across ages. Next came a second PCR, run for roughly 6 to 11 cycles, which used a sample-barcoded 5' primer along with a J-beta primer mix. TCRdb ran MiXCR on the 5' RACE reads and lists one entry per CDR3 protein. Among 1,300,000 or so distinct CDR3 sequences listed, approximately 59% were seen once. The specimen sequenced was blood. The receptors derive from a man aged 18 to 35 in good health.

This clonotype was found a few times. V and J are TRBV20-1 and TRBJ2-7; TRBD2 matches 9 bases. CDR1 and CDR2 from the germline V gene are DFQATT and SNEGSKA (reference sequence). V trimming: 3 bases; J trimming: 7 bases; junction bases outside the gene matches: 16. The CDR3 length is 16 residues. The CDR3 nucleotides are TGCAGTGCTAGTTCCCCCGGCGATAGCGGGAGAAAAGAGCAGTACTTC. Translated, it gives CSASSPGDSGRKEQYF.

The chain recombines TRBV27 with TRBJ2-7; 8 nucleotides agree with TRBD1. This CDR3 is 15 amino acids long. Germline CDR1 MNHEY, CDR2 SMNVEV (reference sequence). V lost 6 bases, J lost 0 bases, and 7 bases stayed unmatched. CDR3 protein: CASRLKTGGSYEQYF. The CDR3 bases are TGTGCCAGCAGGCTAAAAACAGGGGGCTCCTACGAGCAGTACTTC.

This clonotype came up a few times. V usage is TRBV12-3 or TRBV12-4 and J usage is TRBJ1-5; TRBD1 aligns across 7 bases. The CDR3 runs to 14 residues. With 6 bases clipped from V and 7 bases from J, the junction kept 9 bases outside the gene matches. This CDR3 is CASRPTGVGQPQHF. The DNA for the CDR3 is TGTGCCAGCAGGCCCACAGGGGTGGGGCAGCCCCAGCATTTT.

The V gene is TRBV7-8, the J gene TRBJ1-5, with D perhaps TRBD1 (5 bases). CDR1 SGHVS and CDR2 FQNEAQ come from the germline V gene. Trimming shortened V by 9 bases and J by 3 bases, and 18 bases separated the two germline ends. The CDR3 is 15 residues long. In DNA, the CDR3 is TGTGCCAGTGGCCTCGGGGGGAATTTCAATCAGCCCCAGCATTTT. Amino acid sequence: CASGLGGNFNQPQHF. Complete variable domain (other parts from reference TRBV7-8 and TRBJ1-5): GAGVSQSPRYKVAKRGQDVALRCDPISGHVSLFWYQQALGQGPEFLTYFQNEAQLDKSGLPSDRFFAERPEGSVSTLKIQRTQQEDSAVYLCASGLGGNFNQPQHFGDGTRLSIL.

CDR3 loop: CASSQEGASRPTYEQYF. CDR3 DNA sequence: TGTGCCAGCAGCCAAGAAGGGGCTAGCAGGCCTACCTACGAGCAGTACTTC. The chain uses TRBV4-2 and TRBJ2-4; D may be TRBD1 or TRBD2 (5 bases each). The DNA end favors TRBJ2-7, so the J call may be wrong. From germline, CDR1 is LGHNA and CDR2 YNFKEQ. This CDR3 contains 17 residues.

V gene TRBV6-6 combines with J gene TRBJ1-5; no clear D gene. The V end lost 6 bases, the J end lost 2 bases, and 14 bases lay between the germline ends. The CDR3 spans 15 residues. Germline CDR1 MNHNY, CDR2 SVGAGI (reference sequence). The CDR3 protein is CASSAQEVGNQPQHF. The CDR3 DNA is TGTGCCAGCAGCGCCCAGGAGGTGGGCAATCAGCCCCAGCATTTT.

V gene TRBV7-9 combines with J gene TRBJ2-6; the D is unclear. V shed 3 bases and J shed 9 bases, with 9 bases lying between them. Germline V gives CDR1 SEHNR, CDR2 FQNEAQ (reference sequence). The length of the CDR3 is 13 residues. The DNA for the CDR3 is TGTGCCAGCAGCTTTGCAGGATACAACGTCCTGACTTTC. It is translated as CASSFAGYNVLTF.

Note on this clonotype: A junction end diverges from the germline sequence, so it may reflect a read error. The chain links TRBV4-2 to TRBJ2-1; 10 nucleotides line up with TRBD2. Germline V gene lookup returns CDR1 LGHNA and CDR2 YNFKEQ. This CDR3 has 17 amino acids. The CDR3 DNA reads as TGTGCCAGCAGCCAAGTATCAACTAGCGGGACTTACAATGGGCAGTTCTTC. Translated, it gives CASSQVSTSGTYNGQFF.

The chain joins TRBV7-9 to TRBJ1-2; no clear D. Germline loops: CDR1 SEHNR, CDR2 FQNEAQ (reference sequence). The CDR3 spans 12 residues. The V gene lost 11 bases and the J gene lost 4 bases, with 14 bases spanning the gap. This CDR3 reads CAAKGLFYGYTF. The CDR3 bases are TGTGCCGCTAAAGGGCTCTTCTATGGCTACACCTTC.

The chain is built from TRBV10-2 and TRBJ2-4; 11 nucleotides match TRBD2. The J call may be wrong; the DNA end is better matched by TRBJ2-7. The CDR3 has 15 amino acids. Germline-derived CDR1 and CDR2 are WSHSY and SAAADI. The CDR3 region is CASSELAGGLYEQYF. CDR3 sequence (DNA): TGCGCCAGCAGTGAGCTAGCGGGGGGCTTATACGAGCAGTACTTC.

This clonotype occurred once. The chain has TRBV5-1 and TRBJ2-7; D possibly uses TRBD1 or TRBD2 (5 bases each). The CDR3 runs 14 residues. V lost 4 bases and J lost 7, with 18 bases in between. Germline CDR1 SGHRS, CDR2 YFSETQ. In DNA, the CDR3 is TGCGCCAGCAGCCCTAGAACCGGGACGGGAGAGCAGTACTTC. Translating gives CASSPRTGTGEQYF. Full variable domain (outside the CDR3, taken from reference TRBV5-1 and TRBJ2-7): KAGVTQTPRYLIKTRGQQVTLSCSPISGHRSVSWYQQTPGQGLQFLFEYFSETQRNKGNFPGRFSGRQFSNSRSEMNVSTLELGDSALYLCASSPRTGTGEQYFGPGTRLTVT.

This rearrangement joins TRBV6-6 to TRBJ2-7, with D possibly matching TRBD2 (6 bases). The CDR3 extends over 15 amino acids. Germline CDR1 is MNHNY and CDR2 is SVGAGI (reference sequence). The V gene lost 2 bases and the J gene lost 1 base, with 12 bases spanning the gap. The CDR3 DNA follows: TGTGCCAGCAGTTACGTCCAGGGAGGATCCTACGAGCAGTACTTC. Amino acids: CASSYVQGGSYEQYF.

This chain joins TRBV4-1 and TRBJ2-3; 9 nucleotides match TRBD1. Germline loops: CDR1 MGHRA, CDR2 YSYEKL. J lost 5 bases, V lost 3 bases, and 12 bases had no gene match. The CDR3 length is 17 residues. CDR3 in DNA: TGCGCCAGCAGCCAGTCCCGGGACAGGGTAATTGGAGATACGCAGTATTTT. It specifies CASSQSRDRVIGDTQYF.

This clonotype was counted between two and nine times. The chain recombines TRBV29-1 with TRBJ2-1, with 8 bases that match TRBD2. The trim removed 4 bases at V and 4 bases at J, leaving 21 bases unmatched. The CDR3 runs to 19 residues. Germline CDR1 is SQVTM and CDR2 is ANQGSEA. CDR3 in DNA: TGCAGCGTTGGAGCCCCCGACAGGCCCGGGCGGGAGGCGTACAATGAGCAGTTCTTC. This gives the protein CSVGAPDRPGREAYNEQFF.

The chain has TRBV20-1 and TRBJ2-6; 12 bases align to TRBD1. The CDR3 sequence is 17 residues long. Germline V gives CDR1 DFQATT, CDR2 SNEGSKA (reference sequence). The junction had 8 bases not matched to a gene; V was cut back by 5 bases and J by 3 bases. CDR3 nucleotides: TGCAGTGCTCGTCCGGGACAGGGGGCTGGTGGGGCCAACGTCCTGACTTTC. Its protein product is CSARPGQGAGGANVLTF.

V and J are TRBV27 and TRBJ2-7; no definite D call. Germline V lookup: CDR1 MNHEY, CDR2 SMNVEV (reference sequence). This CDR3 has 13 amino acids. V dropped 5 bases and J dropped 4 bases, with 12 bases sitting between them. The CDR3 nucleotides are TGTGCCAGCAGTACTTACTTACGATACGAGCAGTACTTC. Protein: CASSTYLRYEQYF.

This sequence joins TRBV12-3 or TRBV12-4 and TRBJ1-5; tentatively, D is TRBD1 (5 bases). V was trimmed by 6 bases and J by 3 bases, leaving 15 bases between them. This CDR3 has 15 residues. CDR3 in DNA: TGTGCCAGCAGCCTAAGGGACCTTTTCAATCAGCCCCAGCATTTT. Its translation: CASSLRDLFNQPQHF.

Only a few counts were recorded for this clonotype. The chain has TRBV7-9 and TRBJ1-1; D not resolved. This CDR3 comprises 10 residues. Germline V gene data show CDR1 as SEHNR and CDR2 as FQNEAQ (reference sequence). Trimming took off 6 bases at V and 8 bases at J, with 7 bases between the two ends. CDR3 protein: CASSWREAFF. The CDR3 nucleotides are TGTGCCAGCAGTTGGCGGGAAGCTTTCTTT.

The J gene is TRBJ1-1, the V gene TRBV29-1, with 10 bases identical to TRBD1. With 3 bases clipped from V and 5 bases from J, the junction kept 6 bases outside the gene matches. CDR1 and CDR2 (germline): SQVTM, ANQGSEA. This CDR3 contains 14 residues. CDR3 loop: CSVERQGARTEAFF. The CDR3 DNA follows: TGCAGCGTTGAGCGACAGGGGGCGAGGACTGAAGCTTTCTTT.

The rearrangement uses TRBV12-3 or TRBV12-4 and TRBJ1-3; D is unclear. The V and J ends lost 3 bases and 2 bases respectively, with 8 bases between them. The CDR3 is made up of 14 amino acids. Here the CDR3 reads CASSFLTTGNTIYF. As DNA, the CDR3 is TGTGCCAGCAGTTTCCTCACTACTGGAAACACCATATATTTT.

This clonotype was seen a single time. One end of the junction varies from germline; a read error may be responsible. The rearrangement links TRBV12-3 or TRBV12-4 to TRBJ2-2, with D maybe TRBD1 (7 bases). The length of the CDR3 is 15 residues. The DNA for the CDR3 is TGTGCCAGCAGTTTTGAACAGGGGCTGGTCGGGGGGCTGTTTTTT. Amino acid sequence: CASSFEQGLVGGLFF.

The chain is built from TRBV6-2 or TRBV6-3 and TRBJ1-4; 7 nucleotides align to TRBD1. The CDR3 is made up of 14 amino acids. The V and J ends lost 5 bases and 7 bases, in that order; junction bases with no gene match: 7. Germline CDR1 and CDR2: MNHEY and SVGEGT. The CDR3 DNA sequence: TGTGCCAGCAGTGCCGGGACAGAGGTTGAAAAACTGTTTTTT. Amino acids: CASSAGTEVEKLFF.

There are a few counts of this clonotype. The CDR3 sequence: CASSQDESRYEQYF. The CDR3 nucleotides are TGCGCCAGCAGCCAAGATGAGAGCCGCTACGAGCAGTACTTC. The J gene is TRBJ2-7, the V gene TRBV4-1, with unresolved D. Per germline, CDR1 MGHRA and CDR2 YSYEKL. There are 14 residues in the CDR3. The ends were cut back, 0 bases at V and 3 bases at J, with 9 bases in the middle.

This clonotype has just a few counts. The rearrangement links TRBV6-1 to TRBJ1-1; D is perhaps TRBD1 (6 bases). The CDR3 sequence is 14 residues long. V was clipped by 2 bases and J by 3 bases, with 10 bases between them. Germline-derived CDR1 and CDR2 are MNHNS and SASEGT. The CDR3 nucleotides read TGTGCCAGCAGTGAACAGGGGAGTGACACTGAAGCTTTCTTT. This codes for CASSEQGSDTEAFF.

The gene calls are TRBV12-3 or TRBV12-4 and TRBJ2-5; the D is unclear. The CDR3 spans 14 residues. V gave up 2 bases and J gave up 11 bases, with 18 bases separating them. Written as DNA, the CDR3 is TGTGCCAGCAGTTTAAGCAGTGTATACAATGAGCAGTACTTC. Encoded protein: CASSLSSVYNEQYF.

CDR3: CASTPPRGSGGQETQYF. The CDR3 DNA reads TGTGCCAGCACCCCTCCCCGTGGTAGCGGGGGGCAAGAGACCCAGTACTTC. This rearrangement joins TRBV2 to TRBJ2-5; 10 bases align to TRBD2. V lost 7 bases to trimming and J lost 2 bases; unmatched junction nucleotides: 13. CDR3 length equals 17 residues. In germline, CDR1 is SNHLY, CDR2 FYNNEI.